These 30 T cell receptor beta chains were sequenced from one sample in a study of technical replicates of blood from a handful of donors. The repertoire was sequenced with immunoSEQ multiplex PCR; TCRdb's copy has only in-frame clones and lacks some. The data contain 60,000 to 95,000 clones, 91% of them singletons. Material for sequencing was T cells isolated from PBMCs. The source is a human donor in good health. Some clones in this sample may be carry-over from other donors' samples.

The chain has TRBV7-9 and TRBJ1-1; D is ambiguous. Per the germline V gene, CDR1 is SEHNR and CDR2 is FQNEAQ (reference sequence). Deletions cut 8 bases from V and 2 bases from J, with 12 bases between. This CDR3 spans 13 amino acids. The CDR3 loop reads CASSPLGNTEAFF. The CDR3 DNA reads as TGTGCCAGCTCCCCCCTAGGTAACACTGAAGCTTTCTTT.

Here the CDR3 DNA reads TGTGCCAGCAGTGAAGTAGGACAGGGCCCCTACGAGCAGTACTTC. It codes for CASSEVGQGPYEQYF. This sequence joins TRBV6-1 and TRBJ2-7, with 8 bases that match TRBD1. With V trimmed by 1 base and J by 2 bases, 4 bases remained unmatched. The CDR3 is made up of 15 amino acids. Germline-derived CDR1 and CDR2 are MNHNS and SASEGT.

The V and J genes are TRBV10-3 and TRBJ2-7; tentative D call: TRBD2 (6 bases). Trimming removed 8 bases at V and 4 bases at J, with 15 bases between. Per the germline V gene, CDR1 is ENHRY and CDR2 is SYGVKD. The CDR3 covers 13 residues. The CDR3 is CAIGGKDGYEQYF. CDR3 coding DNA: TGTGCCATCGGAGGGAAGGACGGTTACGAGCAGTACTTC.

V is TRBV2 and J is TRBJ1-1; TRBD1 is a possible D gene (6 bases). The CDR3 has 13 residues. Trimming stripped 4 bases from V and 2 bases from J, with 8 bases between. CDR1 is SNHLY, CDR2 FYNNEI, per germline. The chain's CDR3 is CASSVQGNTEAFF. DNA of the CDR3: TGTGCCAGCAGTGTACAGGGAAACACTGAAGCTTTCTTT.

The chain uses TRBV10-1 and TRBJ2-7; TRBD1 matches 9 bases. V trimming: 4 bases; J trimming: 6 bases; junction bases outside the gene matches: 7. The germline V gene has CDR1 WNHNN and CDR2 SYGVQD (reference sequence). CDR3 length: 14 residues. CDR3 DNA: TGCGCCAGCAGTGGTACGGGACAGGGAGCCGAGCAGTACTTC. Translating gives CASSGTGQGAEQYF.

The chain uses TRBV7-7 and TRBJ2-1; tentative D call: TRBD2 (5 bases). Trimming took off 5 bases at V and 0 bases at J, with 11 bases between the two ends. This CDR3 region has 15 residues. From germline, CDR1 is SSHAT and CDR2 FNYEAQ (reference sequence). The CDR3 DNA follows: TGTGCCAGCAGCCTGGACTGGAGCTCCTACAATGAGCAGTTCTTC. It translates to CASSLDWSSYNEQFF.

This clone was detected only once. The gene calls are TRBV6-5 and TRBJ1-4; D may be TRBD1 (6 bases). Germline V gene sequence: CDR1 MNHEY, CDR2 SVGAGI. The length of the CDR3 is 14 residues. The germline V and J ends were trimmed by 5 bases and 3 bases, with 10 bases remaining between them. CDR3 DNA: TGTGCCAGCAGTCCGGGACACCCTAATGAAAAACTGTTTTTT. Translated: CASSPGHPNEKLFF.

The CDR3 reads CASSLVRGQGETQYF. The CDR3 nucleotides read TGTGCCAGCAGCTTGGTGAGGGGGCAAGGAGAGACCCAGTACTTC. The chain combines TRBV5-5 with TRBJ2-5, with 7 bases matching TRBD1. V lost 0 bases, J lost 4 bases, and 6 bases stayed unmatched. The CDR3 is 15 amino acids. Germline CDR1 is SGHKS and CDR2 is YYEKEE (reference sequence).

The chain recombines TRBV5-1 with TRBJ2-5; 7 bases line up with TRBD1. The assigned J gene may be wrong: the sequence end matches TRBJ2-7 better. The CDR3 is made up of 14 amino acids. Germline CDR1 SGHRS, CDR2 YFSETQ. The CDR3 DNA sequence: TGCGCCAGCAGCTTAGGACAGGTGAGAGGCGAGCAGTACTTC. Amino acid sequence: CASSLGQVRGEQYF.

This clone was detected only once. The rearrangement joins TRBV4-1 to TRBJ1-2; 7 bases are a match to TRBD1. This CDR3 has 18 amino acids. Trimming cost V 4 bases and J 3 bases; bases outside gene matches: 17. Germline V gene data show CDR1 as MGHRA and CDR2 as YSYEKL. For the CDR3, the DNA is TGCGCCAGCAGCCCCCTTTCGTCATTCCGCGACAGGGACTATGGCTACACCTTC. Amino acid sequence: CASSPLSSFRDRDYGYTF.

The chain uses TRBV6-1 and TRBJ1-3, with D unclear. Germline values: CDR1 MNHNS, CDR2 SASEGT. The CDR3 sequence is 11 residues long. Trimming stripped 7 bases from V and 1 base from J, with 2 bases between. The CDR3, as DNA: TGTGCCAGCACATCTGGAAACACCATATATTTT. This sequence encodes CASTSGNTIYF.

The chain combines TRBV4-3 with TRBJ1-2; 8 positions match TRBD1. The CDR3 has 13 amino acids. The ends lost 4 bases at V and 8 bases at J; junction bases unmatched: 6. Germline CDR1 is LGHNA and CDR2 is YSLEER. The CDR3 reads CASSRDRYRGYTF. In nucleotides, the CDR3 is TGCGCCAGCAGCCGGGACAGGTATAGGGGCTACACCTTC.

The genes are TRBV10-3 and TRBJ2-7; 12 nucleotides agree with TRBD1. There are 12 residues in the CDR3. The V gene's germline CDR1 is ENHRY and CDR2 SYGVKD. V shed 9 bases and J 5 bases; nucleotides not matched to a gene: 2. The CDR3, as DNA: TGTGCCATAGGGACAGGGGGCGACGAGCAGTACTTC. It encodes CAIGTGGDEQYF.

The chain has TRBV15 and TRBJ2-7; D is unclear. Germline CDR1 and CDR2: LNHNV and YYDKDF (reference sequence). With 0 bases removed from V and 3 bases from J, the gap between germline ends came to 15 bases. The CDR3 consists of 16 residues. The CDR3, as DNA: TGTGCCACCAGCAGAGATCCGAGCACACGAGGCTACGAGCAGTACTTC. It codes for CATSRDPSTRGYEQYF.

V is TRBV5-6 and J is TRBJ2-1; TRBD1 matches 9 bases. With V trimmed by 4 bases and J by 5 bases, 13 bases remained unmatched. From germline, CDR1 is SGHDT and CDR2 YYEEEE. The CDR3 contains 17 residues. Here the CDR3 reads CASSAPTGTGRDNEQFF. The CDR3 region has the DNA TGTGCCAGCAGCGCCCCCACCGGGACAGGGAGGGACAATGAGCAGTTCTTC.

This sequence joins TRBV6-6 and TRBJ2-5; D possibly corresponds to TRBD2 (5 bases). Germline CDR1 reads MNHNY; CDR2 reads SVGAGI (reference sequence). Trimming stripped 6 bases from V and 2 bases from J, with 13 bases between. The CDR3 has 14 amino acids. Here the CDR3 reads CASSPPGDQETQYF. Written as DNA, the CDR3 is TGTGCCAGCAGCCCACCCGGGGATCAAGAGACCCAGTACTTC.

J is TRBJ2-2 and V is TRBV29-1; perhaps TRBD2 as D (5 bases). This CDR3 has 13 residues. Germline CDR1 is SQVTM and CDR2 is ANQGSEA. V shed 5 bases and J shed 2 bases, with 9 bases lying between them. Written as DNA, the CDR3 is TGCAGCGTTCCAGCGGCCAACACCGGGGAGCTGTTTTTT. Encoded protein: CSVPAANTGELFF.

The V call is TRBV2, the J call TRBJ1-2; D is unclear. CDR3 size: 12 residues. V dropped 7 bases and J dropped 4 bases, with 10 bases sitting between them. CDR1 and CDR2 from the germline V gene are SNHLY and FYNNEI. The CDR3 region has the DNA TGTGCCAGCAAACCGGAGTTCTATGGCTACACCTTC. The encoded protein is CASKPEFYGYTF.

V and J are TRBV28 and TRBJ2-7; D might be TRBD2 (6 bases). This CDR3 is built from 14 residues. Between the trimmed V and J ends, which lost 6 bases and 4 bases, there was a span of 16 bases. Germline V gene data show CDR1 as MDHEN and CDR2 as SYDVKM. The CDR3 DNA reads TGTGCCAGCAGGGACCCGGGACTTCGGTACGAGCAGTACTTC. This codes for CASRDPGLRYEQYF. Supplemented by reference TRBV28 and TRBJ2-7, the full variable domain reads DVKVTQSSRYLVKRTGEKVFLECVQDMDHENMFWYRQDPGLGLRLIYFSYDVKMKEKGDIPEGYSVSREKKERFSLILESASTNQTSMYLCASRDPGLRYEQYFGPGTRLTVT.

The V gene is TRBV4-1, the J gene TRBJ2-7; D may be TRBD2 (6 bases). Trimming took 4 bases from V and 0 from J, leaving 13 bases between them. The V gene's germline CDR1 is MGHRA and CDR2 YSYEKL. This CDR3 spans 15 amino acids. The CDR3 spells CASSPGGIDSYEQYF. The CDR3, as DNA: TGCGCCAGCAGCCCCGGGGGAATCGACTCCTACGAGCAGTACTTC.

This clone has a handful of counts. The rearrangement joins TRBV7-9 to TRBJ1-6; TRBD1 aligns across 9 bases. V was pared by 5 bases and J by 16 bases, with 15 bases of the junction left unmatched. The CDR3 consists of 15 residues. The V gene's germline CDR1 is SEHNR and CDR2 FQNEAQ (reference sequence). CDR3 DNA: TGTGCCAGCAGCGGACTCCGGGACAGGGAGCCTCCACTCCACTTT. It encodes CASSGLRDREPPLHF.

The rearrangement links TRBV15 to TRBJ2-7, with D possibly TRBD1 on 5 matching bases. Deletions cut 0 bases from V and 4 bases from J, with 10 bases between. The CDR3 is made up of 14 amino acids. Germline values: CDR1 LNHNV, CDR2 YYDKDF (reference sequence). CDR3 in DNA: TGTGCCACCAGCAGAGATGACAACAGGTACGAGCAGTACTTC. Its protein product is CATSRDDNRYEQYF. Using reference TRBV15 and TRBJ2-7 for the parts outside the CDR3, the full variable domain is DAMVIQNPRYQVTQFGKPVTLSCSQTLNHNVMYWYQQKSSQAPKLLFHYYDKDFNNEADTPDNFQSRRPNTSFCFLDIRSPGLGDTAMYLCATSRDDNRYEQYFGPGTRLTVT.

The chain uses TRBV19 and TRBJ1-2, with 9 bases aligning to TRBD1. From germline, CDR1 is LNHDA and CDR2 SQIVND (reference sequence). Unmatched junction bases numbered 5, after V lost 5 bases and J lost 1 base. This CDR3 is 15 amino acids long. The CDR3 sequence: CASSEGTGFNYGYTF. The CDR3 DNA reads TGTGCCAGTAGTGAAGGGACAGGGTTTAACTATGGCTACACCTTC.

The DNA of the CDR3 is TGTGCCACTACGGGGCTAGCGGGCTTAAGCTCCTACAATGAGCAGTTCTTC. Encoded protein: CATTGLAGLSSYNEQFF. The chain carries TRBV11-2 and TRBJ2-1; TRBD2 matches 8 bases. Per the germline V gene, CDR1 is SGHAT and CDR2 is FQNNGV. V gave up 10 bases and J gave up 0 bases; unmatched junction bases: 14. There are 17 residues in the CDR3. The variable domain in full, completed from reference TRBV11-2 and TRBJ2-1, reads EAGVAQSPRYKIIEKRQSVAFWCNPISGHATLYWYQQILGQGPKLLIQFQNNGVVDDSQLPKDRFSAERLKGVDSTLKIQPAKLEDSAVYLCATTGLAGLSSYNEQFFGPGTRLTVL.

The chain is built from TRBV29-1 and TRBJ1-2, with 7 bases aligning to TRBD1. Trimming took 2 bases from V and 2 from J; bases not matched to a gene: 2. The CDR3 sequence is 13 residues long. Germline CDR1 is SQVTM and CDR2 is ANQGSEA. The CDR3 DNA sequence: TGCAGCGTTGAAACAGGGGACAACTATGGCTACACCTTC. Amino acid sequence: CSVETGDNYGYTF. Supplemented by reference TRBV29-1 and TRBJ1-2, the full variable domain reads SAVISQKPSRDICQRGTSLTIQCQVDSQVTMMFWYRQQPGQSLTLIATANQGSEATYESGFVIDKFPISRPNLTFSTLTVSNMSPEDSSIYLCSVETGDNYGYTFGSGTRLTVV.

The chain has TRBV19 and TRBJ1-1, with 12 nucleotides matching TRBD1. The V gene end was trimmed by 6 bases and the J gene end by 5 bases; junction bases not matched to a gene: 4. The CDR3 covers 14 residues. In germline, CDR1 is LNHDA, CDR2 SQIVND (reference sequence). The CDR3 coding sequence is TGTGCCAGTAGGGGACAGGGGGCTGAGACTGAAGCTTTCTTT. It translates to CASRGQGAETEAFF.

The V call is TRBV5-4, the J call TRBJ1-1, with 10 bases aligning to TRBD1. The CDR3 is made up of 15 amino acids. With V trimmed by 4 bases and J by 6 bases, 9 bases remained unmatched. Germline values: CDR1 SGHNT, CDR2 YYREEE (reference sequence). CDR3 bases: TGTGCCAGCAGCGGGGGACAGGGGTCCCTCCCTGAAGCTTTCTTT. Its protein is CASSGGQGSLPEAFF.

The V gene is TRBV7-3, the J gene TRBJ1-2, with TRBD1 matching 10 bases. CDR1 is SGHTA, CDR2 FQGTGA, per germline. Trimming removed 1 base from V and 8 bases from J; junction bases left unmatched: 4. The CDR3 contains 14 residues. The CDR3 DNA sequence: TGTGCCAGCAGCTTAAAGGGACAGGGGAGCGGCTACACCTTC. This translates into CASSLKGQGSGYTF.

This rearrangement joins TRBV6-5 to TRBJ2-7; TRBD1 is a possible D gene (6 bases). The CDR3 runs 15 residues. Trimming cost V 6 bases and J 3 bases, with 18 bases left between them. Germline V gene sequence: CDR1 MNHEY, CDR2 SVGAGI. CDR3 nucleotides: TGTGCCAGCAGCCTACAGGGATGGTCGGGCTACGAGCAGTACTTC. Translated: CASSLQGWSGYEQYF.

CDR3 nucleotides: TGTGCCAGTAGAAATCTACTGTACCCCTACAATGAGCAGTTCTTC. Translated: CASRNLLYPYNEQFF. The J gene is TRBJ2-1, the V gene TRBV19; no reliable D call. V lost 6 bases, J lost 2 bases, and 14 bases lay in between. Looked up from germline, CDR1 is LNHDA and CDR2 is SQIVND (reference sequence). The CDR3 sequence is 15 residues long.